This T cell receptor (beta chain) comes out of a study of blood T cell repertoires in COVID-19. Study-wide background: Italy, Spain and the United States were the sources of the convalescent and acute COVID-19 samples.

Germline-derived CDR1 and CDR2 are SEHNR and FQNEAQ (reference sequence). This CDR3 contains 14 residues. The ends lost 5 bases at V and 7 bases at J; junction bases unmatched: 10. Generated by immunoSEQ multiplex PCR, the TCRdb table keeps only in-frame clones and is missing some. The sample yields just over 250,000 clones, roughly 86% seen once. Sample: peripheral blood. The rearrangement joins TRBV7-9 to TRBJ1-2, with TRBD1 matching over 7 bases. This TCR was sampled from a woman aged 45 to 65 with acute or convalescent COVID-19. The CDR3 loop reads CASSRDSGPGGYTF. CDR3 coding DNA: TGTGCCAGCAGCCGGGACAGCGGCCCAGGTGGCTACACCTTC.